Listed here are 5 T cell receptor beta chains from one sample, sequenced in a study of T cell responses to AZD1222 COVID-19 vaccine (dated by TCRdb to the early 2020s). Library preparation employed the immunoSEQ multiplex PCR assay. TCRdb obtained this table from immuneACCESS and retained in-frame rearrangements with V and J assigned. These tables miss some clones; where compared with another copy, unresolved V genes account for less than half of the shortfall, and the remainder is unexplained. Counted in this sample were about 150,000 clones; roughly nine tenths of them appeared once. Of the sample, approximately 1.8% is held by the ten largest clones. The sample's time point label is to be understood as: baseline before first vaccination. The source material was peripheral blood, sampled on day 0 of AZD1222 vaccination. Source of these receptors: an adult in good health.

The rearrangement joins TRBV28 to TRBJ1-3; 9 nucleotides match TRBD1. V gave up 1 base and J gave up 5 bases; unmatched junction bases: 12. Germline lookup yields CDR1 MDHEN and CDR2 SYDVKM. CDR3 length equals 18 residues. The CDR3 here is CASSLSYSGQGSRNTIYF. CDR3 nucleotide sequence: TGTGCCAGCAGTTTATCCTACTCGGGACAGGGTTCCCGAAACACCATATATTTT.

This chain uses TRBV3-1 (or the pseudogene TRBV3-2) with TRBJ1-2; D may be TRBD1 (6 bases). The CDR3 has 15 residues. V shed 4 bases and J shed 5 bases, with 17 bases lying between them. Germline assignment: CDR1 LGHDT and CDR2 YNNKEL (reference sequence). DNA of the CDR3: TGTGCCAGCAGCCCGCCCACAGGGAGCGAATATGGCTACACCTTC. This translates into CASSPPTGSEYGYTF.

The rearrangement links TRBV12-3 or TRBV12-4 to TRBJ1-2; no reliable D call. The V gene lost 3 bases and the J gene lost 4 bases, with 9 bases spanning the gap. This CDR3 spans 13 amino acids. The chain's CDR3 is CASSLGEVYGYTF. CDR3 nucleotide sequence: TGTGCCAGCAGTTTGGGTGAGGTCTATGGCTACACCTTC.

The DNA of the CDR3 is TGCAGCGTCGCAGCACAGAGCTCCTACAATGAGCAGTTCTTC. It translates to CSVAAQSSYNEQFF. This chain uses TRBV29-1 with TRBJ2-1; D gene ambiguous. The CDR3 extends over 14 amino acids. Germline V gives CDR1 SQVTM, CDR2 ANQGSEA. Trimming stripped 6 bases from V and 0 bases from J, with 12 bases between.

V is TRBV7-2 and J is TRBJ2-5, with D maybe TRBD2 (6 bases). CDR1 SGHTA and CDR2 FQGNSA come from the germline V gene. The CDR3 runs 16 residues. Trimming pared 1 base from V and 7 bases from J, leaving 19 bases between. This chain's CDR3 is CASSLGAGSLSGTQYF. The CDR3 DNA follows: TGTGCCAGCAGCTTAGGGGCGGGTTCCCTTAGCGGGACCCAGTACTTC. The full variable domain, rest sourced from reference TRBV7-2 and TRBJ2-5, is GAGVSQSPSNKVTEKGKDVELRCDPISGHTALYWYRQSLGQGLEFLIYFQGNSAPDKSGLPSDRFSAERTGGSVSTLTIQRTQQEDSAVYLCASSLGAGSLSGTQYFGPGTRLLVL.